This entry features one T cell receptor beta chain sequence. The antigen is unknown. Healthy people donating bone marrow made up the donors. This sample was taken from a study of cytomegalovirus exposure and HLA in healthy donors. Points from the study as a whole: An analysis done earlier found most TCR beta V segments productive about 87% or about 30% of the time.

PCR involved 60 Vbeta and 13 Jbeta primers. The method was immunoSEQ multiplex PCR; TCRdb's version includes in-frame clones alone and lacks a portion of them. The sample has about 160,000 clones; 70% to 80% are singletons. The sequence derives from a human donor in good health. Sequenced material: PBMCs.

CDR3 in DNA: TGTGCCTGGAGGAAGGGGACAGAACTAAGCTCCTATAATTCACCCCTCCACTTT. Its translation is CAWRKGTELSSYNSPLHF. V usage is TRBV30 and J usage is TRBJ1-6; TRBD1 aligns across 7 bases. Per the germline V gene, CDR1 is GTSNPN and CDR2 is SVGIG (reference sequence). The CDR3 is 18 residues long. Trimming at V came to 3 bases and at J to 0 bases, leaving 11 bases not matched to a gene.